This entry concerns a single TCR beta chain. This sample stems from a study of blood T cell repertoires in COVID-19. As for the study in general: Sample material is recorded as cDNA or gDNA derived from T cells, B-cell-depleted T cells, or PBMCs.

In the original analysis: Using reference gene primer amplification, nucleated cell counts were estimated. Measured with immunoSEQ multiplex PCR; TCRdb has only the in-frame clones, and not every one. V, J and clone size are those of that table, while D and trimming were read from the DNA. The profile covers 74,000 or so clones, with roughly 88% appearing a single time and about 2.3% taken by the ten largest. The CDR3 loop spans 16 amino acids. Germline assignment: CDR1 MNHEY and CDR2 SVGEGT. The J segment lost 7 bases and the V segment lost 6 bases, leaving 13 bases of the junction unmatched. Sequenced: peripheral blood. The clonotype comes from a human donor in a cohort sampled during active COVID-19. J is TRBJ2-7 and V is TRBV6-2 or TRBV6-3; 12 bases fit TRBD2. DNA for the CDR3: TGTGCCAGCAGCCCCCGGACTAGCGGGAACCCTTGGGAGCAGTACTTC. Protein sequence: CASSPRTSGNPWEQYF.